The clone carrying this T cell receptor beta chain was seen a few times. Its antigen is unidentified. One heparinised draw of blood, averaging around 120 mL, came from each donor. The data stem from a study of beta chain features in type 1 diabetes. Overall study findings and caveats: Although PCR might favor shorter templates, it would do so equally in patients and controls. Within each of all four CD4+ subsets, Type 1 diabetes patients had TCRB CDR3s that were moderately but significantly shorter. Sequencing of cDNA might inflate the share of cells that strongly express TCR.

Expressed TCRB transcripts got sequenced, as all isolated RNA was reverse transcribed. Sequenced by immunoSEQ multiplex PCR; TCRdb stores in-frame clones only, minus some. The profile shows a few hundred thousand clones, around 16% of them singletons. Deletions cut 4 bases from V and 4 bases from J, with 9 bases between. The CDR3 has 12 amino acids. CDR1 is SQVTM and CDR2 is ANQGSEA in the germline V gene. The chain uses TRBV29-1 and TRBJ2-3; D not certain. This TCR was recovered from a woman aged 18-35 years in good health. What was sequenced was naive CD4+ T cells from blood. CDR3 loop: CSVARPPDTQYF. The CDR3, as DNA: TGCAGCGTTGCCAGGCCCCCAGATACGCAGTATTTT.